This T cell receptor (beta chain) is drawn from a study of OX40 agonist ivuxolimab in advanced cancers. The method was immunoSEQ multiplex PCR; TCRdb's version includes in-frame clones alone and lacks a portion of them. The table has tens of thousands of clones, 87% seen once; the top ten hold approximately 0.3%. V was shortened by 3 bases and J by 4 bases, with 12 bases between the two germline ends. Germline V gene data show CDR1 as SEHNR and CDR2 as FQNEAQ (reference sequence). CDR3 length: 14 residues. Patients were excluded for autoimmune disease history or systemic immunosuppression. The gene calls are TRBV7-9 and TRBJ1-2, with a tentative D call TRBD1 (6 bases). This clonotype was sampled from an adult with an advanced solid tumor such as melanoma, head and neck, liver or kidney cancer. The sequencing used CD4+ or CD8+ T cells sorted from blood, collected in a trial of the OX40 agonist ivuxolimab. Here the CDR3 reads CASSFGGQGYGYTF. In DNA, the CDR3 is TGTGCCAGCAGCTTCGGGGGCCAGGGCTATGGCTACACCTTC.